Listed below are T cell receptor beta chains from one sample, sequenced in a study of cytomegalovirus exposure and HLA in healthy donors. Measured with immunoSEQ multiplex PCR; TCRdb has only the in-frame clones, and not every one. This table holds approximately 240,000 clones, around four fifths found once. The specimen sequenced was PBMCs. The receptors derive from a woman in her 40s in good health and CMV-seronegative. Each CDR3 is given with its conserved first and last residue. A D gene is named only where the DNA matches it firmly. Clone size is given for some rows only: seen once, a few or many times, or a class if the clone is expanded.

J gene	D gene	V gene	clone size	CDR3 protein	CDR3 DNA
TRBJ2-1	.	TRBV28	.	CASSLSDEQFF	TGTGCCAGCAGTTTATCGGATGAGCAGTTCTTC
TRBJ2-7	.	TRBV6-5	.	CASSYSRLHYEQYF	TGTGCCAGCAGTTACTCGAGGCTTCACTACGAGCAGTACTTC
TRBJ2-7	.	TRBV7-9	.	CASSARGGGGYSYEQYF	TGTGCCAGCAGCGCTAGGGGCGGTGGTGGATACTCCTACGAGCAGTACTTC
TRBJ1-6	.	TRBV7-9	.	CASSSTGFGMSPLHF	TGTGCCAGCAGCTCGACTGGGTTTGGCATGTCACCCCTCCACTTT
TRBJ1-5	.	TRBV7-6	.	CASSHQGSEGNQPQHF	TGTGCCAGCAGCCATCAGGGATCTGAGGGCAATCAGCCCCAGCATTTT
TRBJ2-1	TRBD2	TRBV7-9	.	CSSSLASGGLSSYNEQFF	TGTTCCAGCAGCTTAGCCAGCGGGGGGCTGAGCTCCTACAATGAGCAGTTCTTC
TRBJ1-1	TRBD1	TRBV5-1	.	CASSFTGDTEAFF	TGCGCCAGCAGCTTCACAGGGGATACTGAAGCTTTCTTT
TRBJ1-1	.	TRBV19	.	CASSMSLGTEAFF	TGTGCCAGTAGTATGAGTTTGGGGACAGAAGCTTTCTTT
TRBJ1-1	TRBD1	TRBV19	.	CARNRGSTEAFF	TGTGCCAGGAACAGGGGAAGCACTGAAGCTTTCTTT
TRBJ2-4	TRBD1	TRBV7-8	once	CASSPGGFGNIQYF	TGTGCCAGCAGTCCAGGGGGTTTCGGAAACATTCAGTACTTC
TRBJ1-2	.	TRBV6-5	.	CASRRHRDSSYGYTF	TGTGCCAGCAGGAGGCACAGGGATTCAAGCTATGGCTACACCTTC
TRBJ2-7	.	TRBV4-3	.	CASSQDRRGGSYEQYF	TGCGCCAGCAGCCAAGATCGGCGTGGGGGGAGTTACGAGCAGTACTTC
TRBJ2-3	.	TRBV7-9	.	CASSLDRGDTQYF	TGTGCCAGCAGCCTTGATAGGGGGGATACGCAGTATTTT
TRBJ1-1	.	TRBV5-4	.	CASSLGVTEAFF	TGTGCCAGCAGCTTGGGCGTGACTGAAGCTTTCTTT
TRBJ1-1	.	TRBV6-5	.	CASSPGGTEAFF	TGTGCCAGCAGTCCCGGGGGGACTGAAGCTTTCTTT
TRBJ2-3	.	TRBV19	.	CASSTRVSTDTQYF	TGTGCCAGTAGTACCAGGGTTAGCACAGATACGCAGTATTTT
TRBJ1-2	TRBD1	TRBV29-1	.	CSVGQGGWIGGYTF	TGCAGCGTGGGACAGGGGGGGTGGATTGGCGGCTACACCTTC
TRBJ1-2	.	TRBV9	.	CASSVGGLAFGSYGYTF	TGTGCCAGCAGCGTAGGAGGTTTGGCTTTTGGGAGCTATGGCTACACCTTC
TRBJ2-5	.	TRBV11-2	.	CASSLTISTGYQETQYF	TGTGCCAGCAGCTTAACCATATCGACGGGGTACCAAGAGACCCAGTACTTC
TRBJ1-2	.	TRBV28	.	CASIGRRAKVYGYTF	TGTGCCAGCATCGGGAGAAGGGCTAAGGTCTATGGCTACACCTTC
TRBJ1-6	TRBD1	TRBV19	.	CASSFSSGGSSYNSPLHF	TGTGCCAGTAGTTTTTCGTCAGGGGGGAGCTCCTATAATTCACCCCTCCACTTT
TRBJ1-6	TRBD1	TRBV4-1	few	CASSPTQGVANSPLHF	TGCGCCAGCAGCCCGACTCAGGGGGTTGCCAATTCACCCCTCCACTTT
TRBJ1-6	.	TRBV30	.	CAWNPGRNSPLHF	TGTGCCTGGAACCCAGGGAGGAATTCACCCCTCCACTTT
TRBJ2-3	TRBD2	TRBV5-1	.	CASSSQTSGGAGPTDTQYF	TGCGCCAGCAGCTCTCAGACTAGCGGGGGGGCGGGACCGACAGATACGCAGTATTTT
TRBJ1-5	.	TRBV5-5	once	CVSSLYRDNQPQHF	TGTGTCAGCAGCTTGTACAGGGACAATCAGCCCCAGCATTTT
TRBJ1-2	.	TRBV28	.	CASSWPGGSNYGYTF	TGTGCCAGCAGTTGGCCCGGGGGTTCTAACTATGGCTACACCTTC
TRBJ1-3	TRBD1	TRBV2	few	CASSWDSGGNTIYF	TGTGCCAGCAGTTGGGACAGCGGGGGAAACACCATATATTTT
TRBJ1-4	.	TRBV15	.	CATSRGGTDEKLFF	TGTGCCACCAGCAGAGGGGGGACTGATGAAAAACTGTTTTTT
TRBJ1-2	TRBD1	TRBV5-8	once	CASSFTGADGYTF	TGTGCCAGCAGCTTTACAGGGGCCGACGGCTACACCTTC
TRBJ2-7	.	TRBV21-1	.	CASSKGPGGAYEQYF	TGTGCCAGCAGCAAAGGGCCAGGGGGCGCCTACGAGCAGTACTTC
TRBJ2-5	.	TRBV28	.	CASSRRRWNGETQYF	TGTGCCAGCAGTCGCCGAAGATGGAACGGGGAGACCCAGTACTTC
TRBJ2-7	.	TRBV19	.	CASSIHTGVGSEQYF	TGTGCCAGTAGTATTCACACGGGAGTCGGGAGCGAGCAGTACTTC
TRBJ2-5	TRBD2	TRBV5-4	.	CASSLKRGEETQYF	TGTGCCAGCAGCTTAAAGCGGGGCGAAGAGACCCAGTACTTC
TRBJ2-7	TRBD1	TRBV19	.	CASGDRGDNEQYF	TGTGCCAGTGGGGACAGGGGTGATAACGAGCAGTACTTC
TRBJ2-7	.	TRBV4-2	once	CASTQSVLNAYEQYF	TGTGCCAGCACCCAAAGTGTACTGAACGCCTACGAGCAGTACTTC
TRBJ2-3	.	TRBV30	.	CAWSVQVPPDTQYF	TGTGCCTGGAGTGTACAGGTGCCCCCAGATACGCAGTATTTT
TRBJ1-2	TRBD1	TRBV7-9	.	CASSSDRAGNGYTF	TGTGCCAGCAGCTCCGACAGGGCAGGTAATGGCTACACCTTC